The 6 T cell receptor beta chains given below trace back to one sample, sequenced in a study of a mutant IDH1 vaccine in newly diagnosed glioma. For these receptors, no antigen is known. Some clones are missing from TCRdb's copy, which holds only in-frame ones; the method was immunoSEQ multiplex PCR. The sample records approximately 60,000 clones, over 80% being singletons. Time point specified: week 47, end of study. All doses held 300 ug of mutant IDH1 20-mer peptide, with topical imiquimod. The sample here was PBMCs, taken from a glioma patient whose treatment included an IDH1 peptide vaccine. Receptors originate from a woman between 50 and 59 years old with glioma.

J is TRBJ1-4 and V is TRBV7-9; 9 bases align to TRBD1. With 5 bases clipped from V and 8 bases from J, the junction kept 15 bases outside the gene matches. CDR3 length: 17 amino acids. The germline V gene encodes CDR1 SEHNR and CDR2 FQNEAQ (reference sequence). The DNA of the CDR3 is TGTGCCAGCAGCGCGGGACAGGGAGGGGACTACTGGGAAAAACTGTTTTTT. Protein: CASSAGQGGDYWEKLFF.

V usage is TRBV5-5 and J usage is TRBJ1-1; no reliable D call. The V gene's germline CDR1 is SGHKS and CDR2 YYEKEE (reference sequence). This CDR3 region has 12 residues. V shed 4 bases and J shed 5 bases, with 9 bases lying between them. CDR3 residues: CASSPTWTEAFF. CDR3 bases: TGTGCCAGCAGCCCCACGTGGACTGAAGCTTTCTTT.

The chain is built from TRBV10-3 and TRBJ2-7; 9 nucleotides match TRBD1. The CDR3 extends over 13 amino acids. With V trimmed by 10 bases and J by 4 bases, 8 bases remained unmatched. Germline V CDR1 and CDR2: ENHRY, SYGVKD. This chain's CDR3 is CASTNRGPYEQYF. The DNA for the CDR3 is TGTGCCAGCACGAACAGGGGGCCGTACGAGCAGTACTTC.

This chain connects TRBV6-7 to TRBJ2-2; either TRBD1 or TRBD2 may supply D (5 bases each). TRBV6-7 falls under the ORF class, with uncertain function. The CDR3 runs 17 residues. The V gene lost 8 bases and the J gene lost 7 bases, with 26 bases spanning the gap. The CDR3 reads CASPTRRKGRTVGELFF. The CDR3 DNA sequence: TGTGCCAGCCCAACCAGGCGGAAGGGACGAACGGTCGGGGAGCTGTTTTTT.

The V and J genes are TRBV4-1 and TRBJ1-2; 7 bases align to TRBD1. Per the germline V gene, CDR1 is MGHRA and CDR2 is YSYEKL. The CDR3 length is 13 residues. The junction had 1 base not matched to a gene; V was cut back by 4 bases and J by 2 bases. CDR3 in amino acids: CASSPQGNYGYTF. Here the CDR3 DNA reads TGCGCCAGCAGCCCACAGGGGAACTATGGCTACACCTTC.

This CDR3 is CSVGVWRGRPYEQYF. The CDR3 DNA follows: TGCAGCGTTGGCGTTTGGCGGGGCCGCCCCTACGAGCAGTACTTC. The chain recombines TRBV29-1 with TRBJ2-7; TRBD2 is a possible D gene (6 bases). The V gene's germline CDR1 is SQVTM and CDR2 ANQGSEA. The CDR3 consists of 15 residues. V dropped 4 bases and J dropped 2 bases, with 18 bases sitting between them.